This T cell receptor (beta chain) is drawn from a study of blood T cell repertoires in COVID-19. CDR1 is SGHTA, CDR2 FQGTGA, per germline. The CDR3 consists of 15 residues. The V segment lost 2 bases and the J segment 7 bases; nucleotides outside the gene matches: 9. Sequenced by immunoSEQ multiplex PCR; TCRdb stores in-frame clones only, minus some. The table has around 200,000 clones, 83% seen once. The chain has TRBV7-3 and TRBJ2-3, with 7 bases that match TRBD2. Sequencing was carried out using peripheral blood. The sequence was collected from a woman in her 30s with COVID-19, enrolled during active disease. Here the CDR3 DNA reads TGTGCCAGCAGCTTAGTGGGCGGGAGTGAAAATACGCAGTATTTT. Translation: CASSLVGGSENTQYF.